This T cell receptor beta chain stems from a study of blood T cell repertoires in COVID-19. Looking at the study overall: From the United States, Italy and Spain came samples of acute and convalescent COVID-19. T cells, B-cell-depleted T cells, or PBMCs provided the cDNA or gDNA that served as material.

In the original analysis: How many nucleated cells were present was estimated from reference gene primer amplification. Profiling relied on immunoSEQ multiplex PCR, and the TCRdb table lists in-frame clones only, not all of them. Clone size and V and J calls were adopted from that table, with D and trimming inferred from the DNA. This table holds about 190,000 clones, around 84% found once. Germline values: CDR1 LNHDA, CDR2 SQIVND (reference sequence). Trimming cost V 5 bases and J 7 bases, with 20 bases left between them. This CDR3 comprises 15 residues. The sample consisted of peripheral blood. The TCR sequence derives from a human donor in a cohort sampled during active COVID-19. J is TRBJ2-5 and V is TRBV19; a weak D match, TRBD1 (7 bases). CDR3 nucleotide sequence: TGTGCCAGTAGTGCCTATACAGGGGACGGGGGGACCCAGTACTTC. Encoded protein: CASSAYTGDGGTQYF. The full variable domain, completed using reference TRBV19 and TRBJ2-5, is DGGITQSPKYLFRKEGQNVTLSCEQNLNHDAMYWYRQDPGQGLRLIYYSQIVNDFQKGDIAEGYSVSREKKESFPLTVTSAQKNPTAFYLCASSAYTGDGGTQYFGPGTRLLVL.